This T cell receptor (beta chain) is drawn from a study of T-cell reconstitution after alpha-beta-depleted transplantation in children. Using unique molecular identifiers, the investigators prepared the TCRbeta library. TCRdb re-called the PCR reads with MiXCR, one entry per CDR3 protein. This table holds approximately 400,000 distinct CDR3 sequences, under 13% found once. This CDR3 region has 16 residues. Germline assignment: CDR1 SGHVS and CDR2 FQNEAQ. After removal of 5 bases from V and 0 bases from J, the junction contained 6 bases not matched to a gene. The sample in question was PBMCs from the stem cell graft donor, obtained from the stem cell graft. This chain joins TRBV7-8 and TRBJ2-1; TRBD1 aligns across 8 bases. The sequence was obtained from a human donor who donated a stem cell graft to a child with acute myeloid leukemia. This CDR3 reads CASSQNRGSSYNEQFF. The CDR3 coding sequence is TGTGCCAGCAGCCAAAACAGGGGGAGCTCCTACAATGAGCAGTTCTTC.